This T cell receptor (beta chain) was documented in a study of blood T cell repertoires in COVID-19. This clone was picked up a small number of times. Cohort allocation depended upon clinical history that participants reported. The CDR3 runs to 12 residues. The germline gives CDR1 LGHNA, CDR2 YSLEER. Between the trimmed V and J ends, which lost 5 bases and 4 bases, there was a span of 8 bases. Authors' methods: Reference gene primers were amplified, and this amplification served to estimate nucleated cell counts. Sequencing used immunoSEQ multiplex PCR; TCRdb keeps in-frame clones, though not all of them. That table is the source of V, J and clone size, and D and trimming were worked out from the DNA. Of a few hundred thousand clones in the sample, roughly 85% were seen once.

V gene TRBV4-3 combines with J gene TRBJ2-5; D is possibly TRBD2 (5 bases). The origin of this receptor is a woman between 50 and 59 years old who had recovered from COVID-19. Material: PBMCs or T cells enriched from blood (not recorded which). CDR3: CASSFGGETQYF. The CDR3 DNA follows: TGCGCCAGCAGCTTTGGAGGAGAGACCCAGTACTTC.